This T cell receptor beta chain was recorded in a study of T cells in Graves' hyperthyroidism and ophthalmopathy. In the study overall: The blood sample was taken at first diagnosis, before treatment began.

Amplification of TCR beta CDR3 regions was performed using RNA transcripts as template. When the TCR CDR3 underwent first-round RT-PCR, the HTBI primer set was used. TCRdb itself ran the multiplex PCR reads through MiXCR, one entry per CDR3 protein. The sample comprises 130,000 to 150,000 distinct CDR3 sequences, less than 25% of which are singletons, and around 70% rests with the top ten. This clonotype has a count of ten or more. The ends were cut back, 3 bases at V and 3 bases at J, with 8 bases in the middle. Germline V CDR1 and CDR2: LNHDA, SQIVND (reference sequence). The CDR3 contains 13 residues. The diagnostic basis comprised clinical symptoms, serum thyroxine and TRAb, thyroid ultrasound and orbital computed tomography.

Sample: blood. The chain has TRBV19 and TRBJ1-2, with D unclear. The clonotype originates from a woman aged 45 to 65 with Graves' hyperthyroidism that later progressed to Graves' ophthalmopathy. The CDR3 DNA sequence: TGTGCCAGTAGTATGTTGGTGGACTATGGCTACACCTTC. This translates into CASSMLVDYGYTF. The entire variable domain, with the rest obtained from reference TRBV19 and TRBJ1-2, is as follows: DGGITQSPKYLFRKEGQNVTLSCEQNLNHDAMYWYRQDPGQGLRLIYYSQIVNDFQKGDIAEGYSVSREKKESFPLTVTSAQKNPTAFYLCASSMLVDYGYTFGSGTRLTVV.